Below are 20 T cell receptor beta chains sequenced from a single sample in a study of T cell responses to AZD1222 COVID-19 vaccine. Sequenced by immunoSEQ multiplex PCR; TCRdb stores in-frame clones only, minus some. Of 130,000 to 150,000 clones listed, roughly 92% are singletons. The sample was peripheral blood, taken on day 0 of AZD1222 vaccination. The receptors come from an adult in good health.

The chain links TRBV6-5 to TRBJ2-7, with 8 bases that match TRBD1. The V gene end was trimmed by 8 bases and the J gene end by 3 bases; junction bases not matched to a gene: 9. Germline values: CDR1 MNHEY, CDR2 SVGAGI. CDR3 length equals 14 residues. CDR3 nucleotide sequence: TGTGCCAGCCATGAGGACAGGGAGCACTACGAGCAGTACTTC. As protein: CASHEDREHYEQYF.

The chain uses TRBV5-1 and TRBJ2-2; D perhaps matches TRBD1 (5 bases). Germline assignment: CDR1 SGHRS and CDR2 YFSETQ. The germline V and J ends were trimmed by 1 base and 1 base, with 11 bases remaining between them. The CDR3 consists of 16 residues. The CDR3 DNA sequence: TGCGCCAGCAGCTTGAGGGGCCCATGGAACACCGGGGAGCTGTTTTTT. It encodes CASSLRGPWNTGELFF. The full variable domain, with the rest looked up from reference TRBV5-1 and TRBJ2-2, is KAGVTQTPRYLIKTRGQQVTLSCSPISGHRSVSWYQQTPGQGLQFLFEYFSETQRNKGNFPGRFSGRQFSNSRSEMNVSTLELGDSALYLCASSLRGPWNTGELFFGEGSRLTVL.

V and J are TRBV9 and TRBJ1-1, with D possibly being TRBD1 (5 bases). V lost 4 bases and J 0 bases, leaving 10 bases between the germline ends. Germline loops: CDR1 SGDLS, CDR2 YYNGEE. The CDR3 totals 14 residues. CDR3 nucleotides: TGTGCCAGCAGCTTGACAGCTATGAACACTGAAGCTTTCTTT. This encodes CASSLTAMNTEAFF. Using reference TRBV9 and TRBJ1-1 for the parts outside the CDR3, the full variable domain is DSGVTQTPKHLITATGQRVTLRCSPRSGDLSVYWYQQSLDQGLQFLIQYYNGEERAKGNILERFSAQQFPDLHSELNLSSLELGDSALYFCASSLTAMNTEAFFGQGTRLTVV.

This clone was seen a handful of times. The chain is built from TRBV15 and TRBJ2-7, with D perhaps TRBD1 (5 bases). Germline-derived CDR1 and CDR2 are LNHNV and YYDKDF (reference sequence). V lost 0 bases and J 2 bases, leaving 11 bases between the germline ends. The CDR3 contains 15 residues. CDR3 region: CATSRDGHEAYEQYF. The CDR3 DNA follows: TGTGCCACCAGCAGAGATGGACACGAGGCCTACGAGCAGTACTTC.

This chain joins TRBV5-6 and TRBJ2-7, with D possibly TRBD1 on 6 matching bases. Germline V CDR1 and CDR2: SGHDT, YYEEEE. The CDR3 has 13 residues. Trimming removed 3 bases at V and 4 bases at J, with 11 bases between. The CDR3 nucleotides are TGTGCCAGCAGCTGGGGGCCTTTTTACGAGCAGTACTTC. It yields the protein CASSWGPFYEQYF.

The chain is built from TRBV12-2 and TRBJ2-7; the table's D call TRBD2 went unverified against the DNA. TRBV12-2 is an annotated pseudogene. This CDR3 is 17 amino acids long. The DNA for the CDR3 is TGTGCAAGTCGCTTAGCGAAAGAGGAGGTGAGCTCCTACGAGCAGTACTTC. This translates into CASRLAKEEVSSYEQYF.

V usage is TRBV5-4 and J usage is TRBJ1-6, with a tentative D call TRBD1 (6 bases). Trimming pared 4 bases from V and 3 bases from J, leaving 11 bases between. The germline gives CDR1 SGHNT, CDR2 YYREEE (reference sequence). CDR3 length: 15 residues. The CDR3 here is CASSRWGLYNSPLHF. The CDR3 DNA sequence: TGTGCCAGCAGCCGGTGGGGGCTCTATAATTCACCCCTCCACTTT.

The chain has TRBV20-1 and TRBJ2-7; possibly TRBD1 for D (5 bases). This CDR3 has 11 residues. Trimming pared 5 bases from V and 3 bases from J, leaving 8 bases between. Germline V gene lookup returns CDR1 DFQATT and CDR2 SNEGSKA (reference sequence). CDR3 region: CSADQGYEQYF. DNA for the CDR3: TGCAGTGCTGATCAGGGCTACGAGCAGTACTTC.

This chain connects TRBV7-3 to TRBJ1-1, with D unclear. Germline-derived CDR1 and CDR2 are SGHTA and FQGTGA. The CDR3 is 16 residues long. V dropped 5 bases and J dropped 0 bases, with 16 bases sitting between them. The CDR3 sequence is CASSQDGSNMNTEAFF. In DNA, the CDR3 is TGTGCCAGCAGCCAGGATGGGAGCAACATGAACACTGAAGCTTTCTTT.

V gene TRBV5-5 combines with J gene TRBJ2-3, with D possibly matching TRBD1 (6 bases). V was cut by 1 base and J by 4 bases, with 19 bases left in between. This CDR3 has 17 amino acids. The germline gives CDR1 SGHKS, CDR2 YYEKEE (reference sequence). CDR3 sequence reads: CASSLSLGTTTSDTQYF. DNA of the CDR3: TGTGCCAGCAGCTTGAGTCTCGGGACAACGACCTCAGATACGCAGTATTTT.

The genes are TRBV9 and TRBJ2-2, with D unclear. Germline CDR1 is SGDLS and CDR2 is YYNGEE. Trimming took off 3 bases at V and 3 bases at J, with 9 bases between the two ends. The CDR3 has 14 amino acids. The CDR3, as DNA: TGTGCCAGCAGCGCTCATCAACACACCGGGGAGCTGTTTTTT. It translates to CASSAHQHTGELFF.

The chain links TRBV28 to TRBJ1-5; TRBD1 might be the D (6 bases). The germline V and J ends were trimmed by 6 bases and 7 bases, with 16 bases remaining between them. This CDR3 comprises 14 residues. Germline V lookup: CDR1 MDHEN, CDR2 SYDVKM. This chain's CDR3 is CASSRTGNGQPQHF. Here the CDR3 DNA reads TGTGCCAGCAGCCGTACAGGGAATGGCCAGCCCCAGCATTTT.

The V call is TRBV11-3, the J call TRBJ2-7; the D call may be TRBD1 or TRBD2 (5 bases each). The CDR3 has 14 residues. V lost 6 bases, J lost 0 bases, and 12 bases lay in between. Germline CDR1 and CDR2: SGHNT and YENEEA. The CDR3 nucleotides read TGTGCCAGCAGGGTAACAGGACTCTCCTACGAGCAGTACTTC. Amino acid sequence: CASRVTGLSYEQYF.

This clone was observed a single time. The rearrangement uses TRBV6-5 and TRBJ2-5, with TRBD2 matching over 9 bases. This CDR3 comprises 15 residues. CDR1 is MNHEY, CDR2 SVGAGI, per germline. Unmatched junction bases numbered 10, after V lost 6 bases and J lost 5 bases. The CDR3 reads CASRLAGGVWETQYF. The CDR3 DNA is TGTGCCAGCAGACTAGCGGGCGGGGTTTGGGAGACCCAGTACTTC.

This chain uses TRBV2 with TRBJ2-5; D unclear. The CDR3 length is 14 residues. Germline V gene lookup returns CDR1 SNHLY and CDR2 FYNNEI. V was pared by 8 bases and J by 1 base, with 14 bases between. In DNA form, the CDR3 reads TGTGCCAGCTTTTCACGGGTAATCCAAGAGACCCAGTACTTC. It codes for CASFSRVIQETQYF.

This clone is a singleton in its sample. V is TRBV4-1 and J is TRBJ1-6, with D possibly TRBD1 on 5 matching bases. This CDR3 is built from 16 residues. CDR1 MGHRA and CDR2 YSYEKL come from the germline V gene. Trimming pared 4 bases from V and 9 bases from J, leaving 19 bases between. CDR3 sequence reads: CASSPLGGGAGSPLHF. As DNA, the CDR3 is TGCGCCAGCAGCCCTTTGGGAGGAGGGGCAGGTTCACCCCTCCACTTT.

This clone came up once. V gene TRBV18 combines with J gene TRBJ2-4; 7 bases match TRBD2. The CDR3 contains 16 residues. In germline, CDR1 is KGHSH, CDR2 LQKENI. Trimming at V came to 0 bases and at J to 6 bases, leaving 8 bases not matched to a gene. DNA for the CDR3: TGTGCCAGCTCACCACCGGGCGGTTCGGGGGGAAACATTCAGTACTTC. Amino acid sequence: CASSPPGGSGGNIQYF.

J is TRBJ2-7 and V is TRBV6-2 or TRBV6-3; 8 positions match TRBD2. Germline V gives CDR1 MNHEY, CDR2 SVGEGT. The CDR3 runs 14 residues. The V and J ends lost 6 bases and 5 bases, in that order; junction bases with no gene match: 9. The CDR3 loop reads CASSPRRGRNEQYF. CDR3 DNA sequence: TGTGCCAGCAGCCCCCGGCGCGGGAGGAACGAGCAGTACTTC.

This clone was picked up one time. The chain employs TRBV5-5 and TRBJ2-3; TRBD2 aligns across 10 bases. CDR1 is SGHKS, CDR2 YYEKEE, per germline (reference sequence). J gave up 0 bases and V 3 bases, and 4 bases lay outside the gene matches. The CDR3 covers 16 residues. The CDR3 reads CASSSGLAASTDTQYF. The DNA for the CDR3 is TGTGCCAGCAGCTCCGGACTAGCGGCTAGCACAGATACGCAGTATTTT. Together with reference TRBV5-5 and TRBJ2-3, the CDR3 gives the full variable domain: DAGVTQSPTHLIKTRGQQVTLRCSPISGHKSVSWYQQVLGQGPQFIFQYYEKEERGRGNFPDRFSARQFPNYSSELNVNALLLGDSALYLCASSSGLAASTDTQYFGPGTRLTVL.

This clone appeared a few times. V usage is TRBV9 and J usage is TRBJ2-1, with 7 bases identical to TRBD2. The CDR3 sequence is 16 residues long. V dropped 3 bases and J dropped 5; count of bases not matched to a gene: 11. CDR1 is SGDLS, CDR2 YYNGEE, per germline. The CDR3 bases are TGTGCCAGCAGCGCCTTCACTAGCGATCTGGACAATGAGCAGTTCTTC. This sequence encodes CASSAFTSDLDNEQFF. Combining the CDR3 with reference TRBV9 and TRBJ2-1 gives the whole variable domain DSGVTQTPKHLITATGQRVTLRCSPRSGDLSVYWYQQSLDQGLQFLIQYYNGEERAKGNILERFSAQQFPDLHSELNLSSLELGDSALYFCASSAFTSDLDNEQFFGPGTRLTVL.